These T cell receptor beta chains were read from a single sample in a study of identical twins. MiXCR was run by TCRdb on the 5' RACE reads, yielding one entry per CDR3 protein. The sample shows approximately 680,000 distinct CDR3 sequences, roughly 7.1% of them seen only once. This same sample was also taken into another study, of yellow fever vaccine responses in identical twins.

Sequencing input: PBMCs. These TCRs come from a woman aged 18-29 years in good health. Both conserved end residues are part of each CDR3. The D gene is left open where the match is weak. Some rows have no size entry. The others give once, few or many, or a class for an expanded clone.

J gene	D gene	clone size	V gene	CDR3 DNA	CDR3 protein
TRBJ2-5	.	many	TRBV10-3	TGTGCCATCAGTGAGAAGGGGCAGACCCAGTACTTC	CAISEKGQTQYF
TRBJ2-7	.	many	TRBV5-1	TGCGCCAGCAGCTTGCGGGCAGGGATCAACGAGCAGTACTTC	CASSLRAGINEQYF
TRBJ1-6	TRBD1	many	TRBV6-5	TGTGCCAGCAGTTACGAGGTGGGACAGTCGGGTTCACCCCTCCACTTT	CASSYEVGQSGSPLHF
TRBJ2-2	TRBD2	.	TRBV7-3	TGTGCCAGCAGCTTGCAGACTAGCGGGGGATCCACCGGGGAGCTGTTTTTT	CASSLQTSGGSTGELFF
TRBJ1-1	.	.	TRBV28	TGTGCCAGCAGTTCGCGGACGGAGTTGAACACTGAAGCTTTCTTT	CASSSRTELNTEAFF
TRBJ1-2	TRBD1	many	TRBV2	TGTGCCAGCAGGACAGGGAACAACTATGGCTACACCTTC	CASRTGNNYGYTF
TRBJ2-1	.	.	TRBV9	TGTGCCAGCAGCGTACGTTTTGGGGTCGGGGACAATGAGCAGTTCTTC	CASSVRFGVGDNEQFF
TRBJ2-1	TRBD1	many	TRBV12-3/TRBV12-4	TGTGCCAGCAGTTTTGGGACAGGGAGGAGGTTAGCCGAGCAGTTCTTC	CASSFGTGRRLAEQFF
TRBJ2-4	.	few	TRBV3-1	TGTGCCAGCAGCGCCTCAGGGTTTAACATTCAGTACTTC	CASSASGFNIQYF
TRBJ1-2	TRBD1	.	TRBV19	TGTGCCAGTAGTAGCTGGACAGGGGGAAAATACGGCTACACCTTC	CASSSWTGGKYGYTF
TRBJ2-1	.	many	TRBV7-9	TGTGCCGCGGGGTGTGAGCAGTTCTTC	CAAGCEQFF
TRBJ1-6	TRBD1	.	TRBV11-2	TGTGCCAGCAGCCAGACAGGGGGCGGTTCACCCCTCCACTTT	CASSQTGGGSPLHF
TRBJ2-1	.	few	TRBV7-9	TGTGCCAGCAGCTATCACCTTAATGAGCAGTTCTTC	CASSYHLNEQFF
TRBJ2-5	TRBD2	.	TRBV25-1	TGTGCCAGCAGTGGTTGGACTAGCGGGGAAGAGACCCAGTACTTC	CASSGWTSGEETQYF
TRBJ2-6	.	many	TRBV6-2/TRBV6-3	TGTGCCAGCAGGCCTGGGGGATCTGGGGCCAACGTCCTGACTTTC	CASRPGGSGANVLTF
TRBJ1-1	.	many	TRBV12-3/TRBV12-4	TGTGCCAGCATTAAAGGCCGGGACCCCCGAAGGACTTTCTTT	CASIKGRDPRRTFF
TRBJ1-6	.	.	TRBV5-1	TGCGCCAGCAGCTTGGAGGGCAGGGTGGTTTCACCCCTCCACTTT	CASSLEGRVVSPLHF
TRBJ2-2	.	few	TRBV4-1	TGCGCCAGCAGCCAGGGGGACACATACACCGGGGAGCTGTTTTTT	CASSQGDTYTGELFF
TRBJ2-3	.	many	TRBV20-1	TGCAGTGTCCCAGGAGGTTTAACTAGCACAGATACGCAGTATTTT	CSVPGGLTSTDTQYF
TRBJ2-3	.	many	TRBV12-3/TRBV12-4	TGTGCCAGCAGTTTGGGGCTGGGCCAAGATACGCAGTATTTT	CASSLGLGQDTQYF
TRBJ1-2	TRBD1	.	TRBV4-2	TGTGCCAGCAGCCAAGTTGCTCCAGGGGGCGGAGGCTATGGCTACACCTTC	CASSQVAPGGGGYGYTF
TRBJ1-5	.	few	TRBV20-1	TGCAGTGCTAGAGAATTATTGGGGGCAGGTCAGCCCCAGCATTTT	CSARELLGAGQPQHF
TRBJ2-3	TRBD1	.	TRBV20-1	TGCAGTCAAACCGGGACAGGGGGATCAGATACGCAGTATTTT	CSQTGTGGSDTQYF
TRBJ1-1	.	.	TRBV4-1	TGCGCCAGCAGCCAAGATATCGGGGTCAACACTGAAGCTTTCTTT	CASSQDIGVNTEAFF
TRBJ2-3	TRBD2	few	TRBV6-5	TGTGCCAGCAGTTACCGGGGACTAGCACCAGATACGCAGTATTTT	CASSYRGLAPDTQYF
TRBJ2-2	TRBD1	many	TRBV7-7	TGTGCCAGCAGCTCCAATCGGGGACAGGGGTTTACCGGGGAGCTGTTTTTT	CASSSNRGQGFTGELFF
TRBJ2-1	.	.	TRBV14	TGTGCCAGCAGCCCTAGGGGGTGGTACGGGTACAATGAGCAGTTCTTC	CASSPRGWYGYNEQFF
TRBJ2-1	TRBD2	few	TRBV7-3	TGTGCCAGCAGTTTTGGACTAGCGTCCTACAATGAGCAGTTCTTC	CASSFGLASYNEQFF
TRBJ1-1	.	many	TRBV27	TGTGCCAGCAGTCCCACTATCCTGCGGGGGGCGAAGCTCGCTGAAGCTTTCTTT	CASSPTILRGAKLAEAFF
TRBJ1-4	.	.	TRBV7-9	TGTGCCAGCAGCGCCGACAGGATTAATGAAAAACTGTTTTTT	CASSADRINEKLFF
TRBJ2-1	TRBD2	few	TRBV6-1	TGTGCCACAAGGGGACTAGCGTACAATGAGCAGTTCTTC	CATRGLAYNEQFF
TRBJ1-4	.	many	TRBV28	TGTGCCAGCAGTCCCTCAGGGGTGACTAATGAAAAACTGTTTTTT	CASSPSGVTNEKLFF
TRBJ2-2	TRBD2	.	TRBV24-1	TGTGCCACCAGTGAACGCGGACTAGCGGGGGGTGCGAACACCGGGGAGCTGTTTTTT	CATSERGLAGGANTGELFF
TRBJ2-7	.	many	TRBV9	TGTGCCAGCAGCCCCGGGGGAGAAGTCCTATCCGAGCAGTACTTC	CASSPGGEVLSEQYF
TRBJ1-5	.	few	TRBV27	TGTGCCAGCAGCGGACGGAATAATAGCAATCAGCCCCAGCATTTT	CASSGRNNSNQPQHF